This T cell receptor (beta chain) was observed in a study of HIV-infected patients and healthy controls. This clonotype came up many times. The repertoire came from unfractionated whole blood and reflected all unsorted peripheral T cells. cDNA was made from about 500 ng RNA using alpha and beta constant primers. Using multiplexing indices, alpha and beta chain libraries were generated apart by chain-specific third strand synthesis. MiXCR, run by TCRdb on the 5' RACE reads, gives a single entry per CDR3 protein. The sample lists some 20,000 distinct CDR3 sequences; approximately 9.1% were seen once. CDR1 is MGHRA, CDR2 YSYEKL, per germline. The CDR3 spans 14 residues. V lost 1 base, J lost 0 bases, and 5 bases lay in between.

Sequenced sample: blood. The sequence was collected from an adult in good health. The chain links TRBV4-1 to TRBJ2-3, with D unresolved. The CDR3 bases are TGCGCCAGCAGCCAAGGAACTAGCACAGATACGCAGTATTTT. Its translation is CASSQGTSTDTQYF.